This T cell receptor beta chain was identified during a study of technical replicates of blood from a handful of donors. TCRdb's copy holds only in-frame clones and misses some; the assay was immunoSEQ multiplex PCR. The sample yields some 77,000 clones, about 91% seen once. This CDR3 contains 15 residues. After removal of 5 bases from V and 1 base from J, the junction contained 7 bases not matched to a gene. Germline assignment: CDR1 SGHVS and CDR2 FQNEAQ. The sample taken for sequencing was T cells isolated from PBMCs. The chain couples TRBV7-8 to TRBJ2-7; TRBD2 matches 8 bases. The clonotype comes from a human donor in good health. The CDR3: CASSGGLGSSYEQYF. For the CDR3, the DNA is TGTGCCAGCAGCGGGGGACTAGGATCGTCCTACGAGCAGTACTTC.